The clone carrying this T cell receptor (beta chain) was detected a few times. No antigen is known for it. The data derive from a study of T-cell reconstitution after alpha-beta-depleted transplantation in children. The trim removed 1 base at V and 4 bases at J, leaving 3 bases unmatched. This CDR3 is built from 14 residues. Germline V gene data show CDR1 as KGHSH and CDR2 as LQKENI. Study-level findings and limits: There were some patients whose high TCRbeta diversity at day 60 came from surviving recipient T cells and thymic progenitors. T-cell counts and diversity at one year following transplant were attributed mainly to newly produced T cells. Several hundred graft clones that had expanded were reportedly the source of alpha-beta T cells about two months after transplant.

Preparation of the TCRbeta library was carried out with unique molecular identifiers. One entry per CDR3 protein, called by TCRdb with MiXCR from the PCR reads. The sample records almost 250,000 distinct CDR3 sequences, about a quarter being singletons. The starting material was PBMCs, obtained before TCRalphabeta/CD19-depleted stem cell transplant. The TCR comes from a girl between 2 and 10 years old with Fanconi anemia, due to receive a stem cell transplant. This chain joins TRBV18 and TRBJ1-2, with 7 bases aligning to TRBD1. The CDR3 region is CASSPLGQSYGYTF. DNA for the CDR3: TGTGCCAGCTCACCACTGGGACAGAGCTATGGCTACACCTTC.